This TCR beta chain is from a study of T cell repertoires in cytomegalovirus infection. TCRdb processed the reads anew with MiXCR; each CDR3 protein has one entry. Here the sample spans roughly 46,000 distinct CDR3 sequences, roughly 19% being singletons. Study-wide points: Across the ex vivo response, the dominant clonotypes were HLA-C-restricted CMV-specific TCR beta clonotypes.

A note on this clonotype: What it binds is unknown.

The CDR3 length is 13 residues. From germline, CDR1 is SEHNR and CDR2 FQNEAQ (reference sequence). V dropped 5 bases and J dropped 4 bases, with 8 bases sitting between them. Material: CD8+ T cells from cultured PBMCs, obtained from culture after CMV antigen stimulation. The V call is TRBV7-9, the J call TRBJ1-4; D is unclear. This TCR was sampled from a human donor in good health (CMV status not recorded). Some clones in this sample may be carry-over from other donors' samples. In nucleotides, the CDR3 is TGTGCCAGCAGCCTCTGGCGTAATGAAAAACTGTTTTTT. It codes for CASSLWRNEKLFF.